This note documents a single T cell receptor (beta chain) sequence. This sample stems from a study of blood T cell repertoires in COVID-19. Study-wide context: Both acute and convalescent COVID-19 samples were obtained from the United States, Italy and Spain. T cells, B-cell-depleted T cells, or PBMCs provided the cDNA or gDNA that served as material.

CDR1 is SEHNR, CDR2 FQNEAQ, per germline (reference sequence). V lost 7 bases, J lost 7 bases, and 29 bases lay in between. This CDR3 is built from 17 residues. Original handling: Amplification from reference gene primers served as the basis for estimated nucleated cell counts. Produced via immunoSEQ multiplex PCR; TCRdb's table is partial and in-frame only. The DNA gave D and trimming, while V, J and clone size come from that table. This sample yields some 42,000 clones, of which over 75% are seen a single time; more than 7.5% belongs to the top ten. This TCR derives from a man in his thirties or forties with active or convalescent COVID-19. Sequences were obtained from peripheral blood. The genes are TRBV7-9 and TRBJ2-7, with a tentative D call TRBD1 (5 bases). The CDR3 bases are TGTGCCAGCACCGAGTGGGTGATGGGGCGCAAGGGTAGTGAGCAGTACTTC. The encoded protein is CASTEWVMGRKGSEQYF. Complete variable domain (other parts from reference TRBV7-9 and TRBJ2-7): DTGVSQNPRHKITKRGQNVTFRCDPISEHNRLYWYRQTLGQGPEFLTYFQNEAQLEKSRLLSDRFSAERPKGSFSTLEIQRTEQGDSAMYLCASTEWVMGRKGSEQYFGPGTRLTVT.